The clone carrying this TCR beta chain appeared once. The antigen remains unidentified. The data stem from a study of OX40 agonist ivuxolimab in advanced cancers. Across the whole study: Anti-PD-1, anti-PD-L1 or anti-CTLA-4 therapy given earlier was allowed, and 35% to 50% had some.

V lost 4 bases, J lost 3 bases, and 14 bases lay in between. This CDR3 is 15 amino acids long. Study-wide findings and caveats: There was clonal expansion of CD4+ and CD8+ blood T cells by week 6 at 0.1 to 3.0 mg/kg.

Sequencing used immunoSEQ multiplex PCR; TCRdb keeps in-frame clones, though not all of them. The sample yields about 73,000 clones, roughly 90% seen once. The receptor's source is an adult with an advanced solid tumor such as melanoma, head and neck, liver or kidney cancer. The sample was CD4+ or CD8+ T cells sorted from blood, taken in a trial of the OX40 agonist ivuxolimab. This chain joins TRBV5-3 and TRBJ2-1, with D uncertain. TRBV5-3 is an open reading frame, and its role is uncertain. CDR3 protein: CARSPAPPIYNEQFF. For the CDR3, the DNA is TGTGCCAGAAGCCCGGCCCCGCCAATCTACAATGAGCAGTTCTTC.